Below, one TCR beta chain is given with its context. CDR1 and CDR2 from the germline V gene are MDHEN and SYDVKM. CDR3 length: 18 amino acids. Between the trimmed V and J ends, which lost 4 bases and 6 bases, there was a span of 27 bases. This entry is derived from a study of blood T cell repertoires in COVID-19. Study-wide background: T cells, B-cell-depleted T cells, or PBMCs provided the cDNA or gDNA that served as material.

Authors' data handling: Nucleated cell number was recorded as an estimate derived from reference gene primer amplification. The table came from immunoSEQ multiplex PCR; TCRdb's copy has only in-frame clones and leaves some out. That table supplies the V and J calls and clone size; D and trimming were determined from the DNA. The data contain roughly 220,000 clones, about 80% of them singletons. Sequencing was done on a sample of PBMCs or T cells enriched from blood (not recorded which). The TCR comes from a man in his forties or fifties who had recovered from COVID-19. This chain connects TRBV28 to TRBJ1-2; no reliable D call. CDR3 residues: CASSSTPMVRLVRNGYTF. CDR3 sequence (DNA): TGTGCCAGCAGTTCGACCCCTATGGTCCGCCTAGTAAGGAATGGCTACACCTTC.